The 32 T cell receptor beta chains in this list originate from one sample, sequenced in a study of cytomegalovirus exposure and HLA in healthy donors. PCR used 60 Vbeta primers and 13 Jbeta primers. Generated by immunoSEQ multiplex PCR, the TCRdb table keeps only in-frame clones and is missing some. The data show 120,000 or so clones, 72% seen once. The sequencing sample was made of PBMCs. These receptors were obtained from a man in his thirties or forties in good health and CMV-seronegative.

Written as DNA, the CDR3 is TGTGCCAGCAATCAGAGAGGGGGATCCAATCAGCCCCAGCATTTT. Amino acids: CASNQRGGSNQPQHF. This chain connects TRBV28 to TRBJ1-5; TRBD1 is a possible D gene (6 bases). The CDR3 covers 15 residues. Trimming left V 7 bases short and J 3 bases short, with 16 bases between. Germline V gene sequence: CDR1 MDHEN, CDR2 SYDVKM.

V gene TRBV5-5 combines with J gene TRBJ1-5; 7 bases agree with TRBD1. Germline CDR1 is SGHKS and CDR2 is YYEKEE (reference sequence). The V gene end was trimmed by 3 bases and the J gene end by 6 bases; junction bases not matched to a gene: 3. CDR3 length: 13 amino acids. The CDR3 protein is CASSSGQFQPQHF. The CDR3, as DNA: TGTGCCAGCAGCTCGGGACAGTTTCAGCCCCAGCATTTT.

This rearrangement joins TRBV5-1 to TRBJ2-2; 8 nucleotides line up with TRBD1. CDR3 length: 13 amino acids. The junction had 2 bases not matched to a gene; V was cut back by 4 bases and J by 6 bases. Germline assignment: CDR1 SGHRS and CDR2 YFSETQ. The CDR3 protein is CASSVDRAGELFF. The CDR3 DNA follows: TGCGCCAGCAGCGTGGACAGGGCCGGGGAGCTGTTTTTT.

The chain links TRBV27 to TRBJ2-5; 9 nucleotides match TRBD1. This CDR3 contains 15 residues. The V gene's germline CDR1 is MNHEY and CDR2 SMNVEV (reference sequence). After removal of 4 bases from V and 0 bases from J, the junction contained 3 bases not matched to a gene. The DNA of the CDR3 is TGTGCCAGCAGTTCCGACAGGGGGTACCAAGAGACCCAGTACTTC. This translates into CASSSDRGYQETQYF.

The chain joins TRBV19 to TRBJ2-2; 11 bases are shared with TRBD2. CDR3 length: 22 amino acids. Germline assignment: CDR1 LNHDA and CDR2 SQIVND (reference sequence). Trimming took 1 base from V and 0 from J; bases not matched to a gene: 16. CDR3 amino acids: CASSIVFLAGGPSFANTGELFF. In DNA form, the CDR3 reads TGTGCCAGTAGTATAGTATTCCTAGCGGGGGGCCCGTCGTTCGCGAACACCGGGGAGCTGTTTTTT. The full variable domain, rest sourced from reference TRBV19 and TRBJ2-2, is DGGITQSPKYLFRKEGQNVTLSCEQNLNHDAMYWYRQDPGQGLRLIYYSQIVNDFQKGDIAEGYSVSREKKESFPLTVTSAQKNPTAFYLCASSIVFLAGGPSFANTGELFFGEGSRLTVL.

J is TRBJ1-4 and V is TRBV2; 8 positions agree with TRBD1. The ends lost 6 bases at V and 14 bases at J; junction bases unmatched: 17. The germline CDR1 and CDR2 sequences are SNHLY and FYNNEI. The CDR3 totals 15 residues. Here the CDR3 reads CASSGQSTGELVLFF. In DNA form, the CDR3 reads TGTGCCAGCAGCGGACAGTCGACAGGGGAGCTAGTCCTGTTTTTT.

This chain uses TRBV2 with TRBJ1-5; D may be TRBD1 (5 bases). The germline V and J ends were trimmed by 3 bases and 0 bases, with 15 bases remaining between them. The CDR3 has 17 residues. Germline V CDR1 and CDR2: SNHLY, FYNNEI. Written as DNA, the CDR3 is TGTGCCAGCAGTGACCCGGCGGACACTTATAGCAATCAGCCCCAGCATTTT. Amino acids: CASSDPADTYSNQPQHF. The entire variable domain, with the rest obtained from reference TRBV2 and TRBJ1-5, is as follows: EPEVTQTPSHQVTQMGQEVILRCVPISNHLYFYWYRQILGQKVEFLVSFYNNEISEKSEIFDDQFSVERPDGSNFTLKIRSTKLEDSAMYFCASSDPADTYSNQPQHFGDGTRLSIL.

The DNA for the CDR3 is TGTGCCAGCAGTTCCCGTTTTACAGCCACCCAAGAGACCCAGTACTTC. Its translation: CASSSRFTATQETQYF. The chain joins TRBV27 to TRBJ2-5; no clear D gene. With 4 bases removed from V and 1 base from J, the gap between germline ends came to 16 bases. The CDR3 covers 16 residues. Germline-derived CDR1 and CDR2 are MNHEY and SMNVEV (reference sequence).

The chain combines TRBV7-6 with TRBJ1-1; a weak D match, TRBD1 (6 bases). From germline, CDR1 is SGHVS and CDR2 FNYEAQ. V lost 5 bases and J lost 1, with 17 bases in between. This CDR3 spans 16 amino acids. CDR3 nucleotide sequence: TGTGCCAGCAGCCCAACAACCGGGGGGGCGAACACTGAAGCTTTCTTT. The encoded protein is CASSPTTGGANTEAFF.

This clone turned up a few times. The genes are TRBV7-9 and TRBJ2-1; D may be TRBD2 (6 bases). V shed 5 bases and J shed 4 bases, with 18 bases lying between them. Germline V gene lookup returns CDR1 SEHNR and CDR2 FQNEAQ (reference sequence). The CDR3 extends over 16 amino acids. The CDR3 coding sequence is TGTGCCAGCAGCCCAGGAGAAGGGGACTTTTACAATGAGCAGTTCTTC. Translating it yields CASSPGEGDFYNEQFF.

This rearrangement joins TRBV19 to TRBJ1-1; D is ambiguous. Germline V gives CDR1 LNHDA, CDR2 SQIVND (reference sequence). The CDR3 consists of 13 residues. V lost 6 bases to trimming and J lost 5 bases, with 13 bases between them. The CDR3 sequence: CASSKRVRTEAFF. In DNA, the CDR3 is TGTGCCAGTAGCAAGAGGGTACGGACTGAAGCTTTCTTT. The whole variable domain, remainder taken from reference TRBV19 and TRBJ1-1, is DGGITQSPKYLFRKEGQNVTLSCEQNLNHDAMYWYRQDPGQGLRLIYYSQIVNDFQKGDIAEGYSVSREKKESFPLTVTSAQKNPTAFYLCASSKRVRTEAFFGQGTRLTVV.

The gene calls are TRBV14 and TRBJ2-7; 7 bases are shared with TRBD2. The CDR3 is 13 residues long. The germline V gene has CDR1 SGHDN and CDR2 FVKESK. Trimming took 8 bases from V and 1 from J; bases not matched to a gene: 5. CDR3 sequence reads: CASGPGGSYEQYF. In DNA, the CDR3 is TGTGCCAGCGGGCCGGGGGGATCCTACGAGCAGTACTTC.

This clone was found a few times. The V and J genes are TRBV28 and TRBJ1-1; D might be TRBD1 (5 bases). Per the germline V gene, CDR1 is MDHEN and CDR2 is SYDVKM. Trimming took 7 bases from V and 1 from J, leaving 10 bases between them. CDR3 length equals 13 residues. In nucleotides, the CDR3 is TGTGCCAGCAAATCAGGGCAGAACACTGAAGCTTTCTTT. It yields the protein CASKSGQNTEAFF.

V and J are TRBV7-9 and TRBJ2-7, with TRBD2 matching 7 bases. The germline V gene encodes CDR1 SEHNR and CDR2 FQNEAQ (reference sequence). J gave up 4 bases and V 5 bases, and 8 bases lay outside the gene matches. The CDR3 covers 14 residues. CDR3 loop: CASSPQTSRYEQYF. CDR3 nucleotides: TGTGCCAGCAGCCCGCAGACTAGCAGGTACGAGCAGTACTTC.

The chain has TRBV30 and TRBJ1-6; tentatively, D is TRBD1 (6 bases). The CDR3 runs 15 residues. Germline CDR1 and CDR2: GTSNPN and SVGIG (reference sequence). The V end was cut by 4 bases, the J end by 5 bases, with 15 bases between. In DNA form, the CDR3 reads TGTGCCTGGACTCTGTTCGGACAGAATAATTCACCCCTCCACTTT. This codes for CAWTLFGQNNSPLHF. Complete variable domain (other parts from reference TRBV30 and TRBJ1-6): SQTIHQWPATLVQPVGSPLSLECTVEGTSNPNLYWYRQAAGRGLQLLFYSVGIGQISSEVPQNLSASRPQDRQFILSSKKLLLSDSGFYLCAWTLFGQNNSPLHFGNGTRLTVT.

The J gene is TRBJ2-7, the V gene TRBV5-4, with D perhaps matching TRBD2 (6 bases). The V end lost 4 bases, the J end lost 2 bases, and 10 bases lay between the germline ends. The CDR3 length is 13 residues. Germline CDR1 SGHNT, CDR2 YYREEE (reference sequence). The CDR3 region is CASSRGGAYEQYF. CDR3 nucleotides: TGTGCCAGCAGCCGGGGCGGGGCCTACGAGCAGTACTTC.

The table lists this clone with a few counts. J is TRBJ1-4 and V is TRBV4-3; TRBD1 agrees at 10 bases. This CDR3 has 14 amino acids. Per germline, CDR1 LGHNA and CDR2 YSLEER. The V segment lost 4 bases and the J segment 7 bases; nucleotides outside the gene matches: 3. CDR3 sequence reads: CASSPDRGREKLFF. The CDR3 DNA follows: TGCGCCAGCAGCCCAGACAGGGGGCGTGAAAAACTGTTTTTT.

The V call is TRBV2, the J call TRBJ1-5, with TRBD1 matching 8 bases. This CDR3 region has 13 residues. After removal of 6 bases from V and 7 bases from J, the junction contained 5 bases not matched to a gene. Germline-derived CDR1 and CDR2 are SNHLY and FYNNEI. The CDR3 reads CASRTGEDQPQHF. The CDR3 coding sequence is TGTGCCAGCAGGACAGGGGAAGACCAGCCCCAGCATTTT.

The chain is built from TRBV5-4 and TRBJ1-2; weak D call: TRBD1 (6 bases). Germline CDR1 SGHNT, CDR2 YYREEE (reference sequence). V was cut by 4 bases and J by 5 bases, with 12 bases left in between. The CDR3 is 13 amino acids. The chain's CDR3 is CASSPRTAYGYTF. The CDR3 nucleotides are TGTGCCAGCAGCCCAAGGACAGCGTATGGCTACACCTTC.

The chain links TRBV7-9 to TRBJ2-1; 12 bases are a match to TRBD2. From germline, CDR1 is SEHNR and CDR2 FQNEAQ (reference sequence). Losses at the gene ends were 5 bases for V and 9 bases for J; bases not matched to a gene: 8. The CDR3 extends over 15 amino acids. The CDR3: CASSPLAGGRGEQFF. The DNA for the CDR3 is TGTGCCAGCAGCCCTCTAGCGGGGGGGCGCGGTGAGCAGTTCTTC.

The chain joins TRBV4-2 to TRBJ2-7; 7 bases map to TRBD1. Germline CDR1 LGHNA, CDR2 YNFKEQ. This CDR3 contains 12 residues. Unmatched junction bases numbered 3, after V lost 4 bases and J lost 6 bases. This CDR3 is CASSPTGLEQYF. In DNA form, the CDR3 reads TGTGCCAGCAGCCCGACAGGGCTCGAGCAGTACTTC.

The chain recombines TRBV15 with TRBJ2-7; 7 bases align to TRBD1. CDR1 is LNHNV and CDR2 is YYDKDF in the germline V gene (reference sequence). This CDR3 spans 16 amino acids. The trim removed 1 base at V and 0 bases at J, leaving 6 bases unmatched. CDR3 in DNA: TGTGCCACCAGCAGAGTCTACCGGGACAGCTCCTACGAGCAGTACTTC. It is translated as CATSRVYRDSSYEQYF. The full variable domain, with the rest looked up from reference TRBV15 and TRBJ2-7, is DAMVIQNPRYQVTQFGKPVTLSCSQTLNHNVMYWYQQKSSQAPKLLFHYYDKDFNNEADTPDNFQSRRPNTSFCFLDIRSPGLGDTAMYLCATSRVYRDSSYEQYFGPGTRLTVT.

This chain uses TRBV4-2 with TRBJ2-7, with D possibly matching TRBD2 (6 bases). The CDR3 spans 16 residues. V lost 0 bases, J lost 0 bases, and 12 bases lay in between. Germline CDR1 and CDR2: LGHNA and YNFKEQ. CDR3 nucleotides: TGTGCCAGCAGCCAAGATTATGCGGGGAGCTCCTACGAGCAGTACTTC. It encodes CASSQDYAGSSYEQYF.

The CDR3 nucleotides read TGTGCCAGCAGTTCTAGGGACAGTGCGATGGAGGAGACCCAGTACTTC. It yields the protein CASSSRDSAMEETQYF. The chain uses TRBV7-2 and TRBJ2-5, with TRBD1 matching 7 bases. There are 16 residues in the CDR3. With 6 bases clipped from V and 5 bases from J, the junction kept 15 bases outside the gene matches. In germline, CDR1 is SGHTA, CDR2 FQGNSA.

As concerns this clone: A read error may produce the germline difference seen at one junction end. The DNA for the CDR3 is TGTTCCAGCAGCTTAATTAGCAATGAGCAGTTCTTC. Its translation: CSSSLISNEQFF. V usage is TRBV7-9 and J usage is TRBJ2-1; D is unresolved. CDR3 size: 12 residues. CDR1 SEHNR and CDR2 FQNEAQ come from the germline V gene (reference sequence).

The chain carries TRBV19 and TRBJ1-4; a weak D match, TRBD1 (6 bases). Germline CDR1 reads LNHDA; CDR2 reads SQIVND (reference sequence). Trimming pared 4 bases from V and 3 bases from J, leaving 15 bases between. The CDR3 is 16 amino acids. DNA for the CDR3: TGTGCCAGTAGTAGGGCCGGGGCAGGGGCTAATGAAAAACTGTTTTTT. It specifies CASSRAGAGANEKLFF.

The table lists this clone with a count of one. The chain uses TRBV28 and TRBJ2-2; D gene ambiguous. Germline V CDR1 and CDR2: MDHEN, SYDVKM. Trimming cost V 10 bases and J 3 bases, with 9 bases left between them. The CDR3 runs to 12 residues. For the CDR3, the DNA is TGTGCCACCCCAACTTACACCGGGGAGCTGTTTTTT. This encodes CATPTYTGELFF. Looking up the rest from reference TRBV28 and TRBJ2-2 gives the full variable domain: DVKVTQSSRYLVKRTGEKVFLECVQDMDHENMFWYRQDPGLGLRLIYFSYDVKMKEKGDIPEGYSVSREKKERFSLILESASTNQTSMYLCATPTYTGELFFGEGSRLTVL.

This chain links TRBV15 with TRBJ1-1; D may be TRBD1 (5 bases). Germline-derived CDR1 and CDR2 are LNHNV and YYDKDF (reference sequence). V lost 3 bases, J lost 3 bases, and 11 bases lay in between. The CDR3 is made up of 14 amino acids. Here the CDR3 reads CATSSVWGDTEAFF. The CDR3 DNA reads as TGTGCCACCAGCAGCGTTTGGGGGGACACTGAAGCTTTCTTT.

The V call is TRBV28, the J call TRBJ2-7, with 8 nucleotides matching TRBD1. Germline V lookup: CDR1 MDHEN, CDR2 SYDVKM. The CDR3 sequence is 15 residues long. V was pared by 3 bases and J by 6 bases, with 10 bases of the junction left unmatched. CDR3 in amino acids: CASSLWDRPVLEQYF. Written as DNA, the CDR3 is TGTGCCAGCAGTTTGTGGGACAGGCCGGTTCTCGAGCAGTACTTC.

V gene TRBV10-3 combines with J gene TRBJ1-1, with D maybe TRBD1 (6 bases). CDR1 and CDR2 from the germline V gene are ENHRY and SYGVKD. This CDR3 comprises 15 residues. V lost 10 bases and J lost 2, with 20 bases in between. The CDR3 DNA reads TGTGCCACCAGACTACTACAGGGAGTAAACACTGAAGCTTTCTTT. Amino acid sequence: CATRLLQGVNTEAFF.

The V gene is TRBV4-2, the J gene TRBJ2-3; TRBD2 might be the D (5 bases). This CDR3 region has 12 residues. Between the trimmed V and J ends, which lost 4 bases and 3 bases, there was a span of 5 bases. Looked up from germline, CDR1 is LGHNA and CDR2 is YNFKEQ. The DNA for the CDR3 is TGTGCCAGCAGCCTAGCGACAGATACGCAGTATTTT. It codes for CASSLATDTQYF.

This clone came up once. The rearrangement joins TRBV10-1 to TRBJ1-5; D might be TRBD1 (6 bases). Germline V gene lookup returns CDR1 WNHNN and CDR2 SYGVQD (reference sequence). CDR3 length: 15 amino acids. Between the trimmed V and J ends, which lost 3 bases and 3 bases, there was a span of 12 bases. The CDR3 protein is CASSDLDRYNQPQHF. The CDR3 nucleotides are TGCGCCAGCAGTGACCTTGACAGGTACAATCAGCCCCAGCATTTT.